These 25 T cell receptor beta chains came from one sample sequenced in a study of T-cell memory formation after mild COVID-19. Each CDR3 protein is one row after TCRdb ran MiXCR on the 5' RACE reads. The sample lists 350,000 or so distinct CDR3 sequences, under 15% seen once, with roughly 23% in the top ten. The sequenced sample was PBMCs or a T cell subset sorted from them (not recorded which). These receptors originate from a man aged 18 to 30 who had mild COVID-19 (a few samples of this study predate the infection). Cell type and time point are not known.

In its sample, this clonotype was seen a few times. The chain combines TRBV7-2 with TRBJ1-1, with D unresolved. Between the trimmed V and J ends, which lost 5 bases and 0 bases, there was a span of 7 bases. CDR1 is SGHTA and CDR2 is FQGNSA in the germline V gene. The CDR3 runs to 13 residues. For the CDR3, the DNA is TGTGCCAGCAGCCAACACATGAACACTGAAGCTTTCTTT. Amino acids: CASSQHMNTEAFF.

The chain has TRBV20-1 and TRBJ1-2; D ambiguous. The CDR3 totals 13 residues. The V end lost 3 bases, the J end lost 4 bases, and 12 bases lay between the germline ends. CDR1 and CDR2 from the germline V gene are DFQATT and SNEGSKA (reference sequence). CDR3 loop: CSASPFGAYGYTF. Here the CDR3 DNA reads TGCAGTGCTAGCCCCTTTGGCGCCTATGGCTACACCTTC.

This clonotype was detected a few times. V is TRBV6-5 and J is TRBJ1-2; D perhaps matches TRBD1 (6 bases). This CDR3 region has 14 residues. CDR1 is MNHEY and CDR2 is SVGAGI in the germline V gene. The V and J ends lost 0 bases and 2 bases respectively, with 7 bases between them. CDR3 DNA sequence: TGTGCCAGCAGTTACTCTACAGGGAACTATGGCTACACCTTC. It encodes CASSYSTGNYGYTF.

In this sample, this clonotype turned up a few times. The chain carries TRBV12-3 or TRBV12-4 and TRBJ1-1, with D hard to call. Trimming took off 2 bases at V and 1 base at J, with 5 bases between the two ends. The CDR3 sequence is 13 residues long. CDR3 DNA: TGTGCCAGCAGTTTAATGGAGAACACTGAAGCTTTCTTT. Its protein product is CASSLMENTEAFF.

This clonotype was counted once. This chain connects TRBV28 to TRBJ2-3; D may be TRBD1 (6 bases). This CDR3 spans 15 amino acids. Germline V CDR1 and CDR2: MDHEN, SYDVKM. The V and J ends lost 3 bases and 6 bases respectively, with 16 bases between them. In DNA, the CDR3 is TGTGCCAGCAGTTTGGAGGTGGACAGTACCGATACGCAGTATTTT. Protein: CASSLEVDSTDTQYF. The full variable domain, completed using reference TRBV28 and TRBJ2-3, is DVKVTQSSRYLVKRTGEKVFLECVQDMDHENMFWYRQDPGLGLRLIYFSYDVKMKEKGDIPEGYSVSREKKERFSLILESASTNQTSMYLCASSLEVDSTDTQYFGPGTRLTVL.

The genes are TRBV20-1 and TRBJ1-5; D unresolved. Trimming shortened V by 7 bases and J by 1 base, and 17 bases separated the two germline ends. The CDR3 runs to 15 residues. In germline, CDR1 is DFQATT, CDR2 SNEGSKA (reference sequence). DNA of the CDR3: TGCAGTGTCGGGCGGGCCCGTGGGAGCAATCAGCCCCAGCATTTT. This codes for CSVGRARGSNQPQHF.

The chain uses TRBV12-3 or TRBV12-4 and TRBJ2-1; weak D call: TRBD2 (5 bases). There are 14 residues in the CDR3. V was clipped by 3 bases and J by 5 bases, with 11 bases between them. CDR3 in amino acids: CASSLEAPNNEQFF. The DNA of the CDR3 is TGTGCCAGCAGTTTGGAGGCCCCGAACAATGAGCAGTTCTTC.

Comments on this clonotype: Just one base apart from a much larger clone, this may be a read error. The CDR3 DNA reads TGCAGTGATAGGGAAGGCAATCAGCCCCAGCATTTT. The encoded protein is CSDREGNQPQHF. V is TRBV20-1 and J is TRBJ1-5; D ambiguous. CDR3 length: 12 amino acids. The germline V and J ends were trimmed by 7 bases and 2 bases, with 9 bases remaining between them. The V gene's germline CDR1 is DFQATT and CDR2 SNEGSKA (reference sequence).

The chain is built from TRBV12-3 or TRBV12-4 and TRBJ1-5, with D perhaps TRBD1 (6 bases). CDR3 size: 14 residues. V lost 1 base and J lost 7, with 11 bases in between. The CDR3 reads CASSLGRGIQPQHF. As DNA, the CDR3 is TGTGCCAGCAGTTTAGGCAGGGGAATACAGCCCCAGCATTTT.

The rearrangement joins TRBV4-3 to TRBJ2-1; D is tentatively TRBD1 or TRBD2 (5 bases each). Germline CDR1 reads LGHNA; CDR2 reads YSLEER. V lost 1 base, J lost 8 bases, and 9 bases lay in between. There are 13 residues in the CDR3. CDR3: CASSQGGIDEQFF. The CDR3, as DNA: TGCGCCAGCAGCCAAGGGGGGATCGATGAGCAGTTCTTC.

This clonotype has only a few counts. The V gene is TRBV6-1, the J gene TRBJ2-5, with 9 bases identical to TRBD1. V trimming: 7 bases; J trimming: 3 bases; junction bases outside the gene matches: 6. CDR3 size: 14 residues. The germline V gene has CDR1 MNHNS and CDR2 SASEGT. The CDR3 coding sequence is TGTGCCAGCACCCGGGACAGGGAAGAAGAGACCCAGTACTTC. It is translated as CASTRDREEETQYF.

The table lists this clonotype with many counts. The CDR3 region has the DNA TGTGCCAGCAGCGTAGATCGGGGTAGCGATACGCAGTATTTT. This gives the protein CASSVDRGSDTQYF. The chain links TRBV9 to TRBJ2-3; TRBD2 is a possible D gene (5 bases). Germline V gene lookup returns CDR1 SGDLS and CDR2 YYNGEE. Deletions cut 0 bases from V and 6 bases from J, with 11 bases between. The CDR3 has 14 amino acids. Combining the CDR3 with reference TRBV9 and TRBJ2-3 gives the whole variable domain DSGVTQTPKHLITATGQRVTLRCSPRSGDLSVYWYQQSLDQGLQFLIQYYNGEERAKGNILERFSAQQFPDLHSELNLSSLELGDSALYFCASSVDRGSDTQYFGPGTRLTVL.

The J gene is TRBJ2-5, the V gene TRBV24-1, with 8 nucleotides matching TRBD2. The V gene's germline CDR1 is KGHDR and CDR2 SFDVKD. This CDR3 is built from 14 residues. V dropped 7 bases and J dropped 5; count of bases not matched to a gene: 8. CDR3 sequence: CATSPGGRLETQYF. CDR3 bases: TGTGCCACCAGCCCGGGGGGGCGGTTGGAGACCCAGTACTTC.

This clonotype was counted at least ten times. In DNA, the CDR3 is TGTGCCAGCGCTAAGGACAGGGGGCCCTACGAGCAGTACGTC. It specifies CASAKDRGPYEQYV. The chain is built from TRBV7-2 and TRBJ2-7, with 11 bases aligning to TRBD1. The CDR3 contains 14 residues. Germline trimming cut 8 bases from V and 2 bases from J; bases unmatched to any gene: 5. Germline values: CDR1 SGHTA, CDR2 FQGNSA.

This clonotype was seen ten or more times. The chain links TRBV7-2 to TRBJ2-3, with D perhaps matching TRBD2 (6 bases). Trimming stripped 1 base from V and 4 bases from J, with 9 bases between. This CDR3 spans 14 amino acids. Germline CDR1 is SGHTA and CDR2 is FQGNSA. The CDR3 region is CASSLGPGADTQYF. CDR3 sequence (DNA): TGTGCCAGCAGCTTAGGGCCGGGGGCAGATACGCAGTATTTT.

This clonotype is a singleton in its sample. The chain combines TRBV7-3 with TRBJ2-5; 7 bases match TRBD1. The CDR3 runs 15 residues. The germline gives CDR1 SGHTA, CDR2 FQGTGA. V lost 5 bases and J lost 5; bases outside the gene matches: 11. CDR3 sequence: CASSPRQGFMETQYF. The CDR3 DNA follows: TGTGCCAGCAGCCCCCGACAGGGATTTATGGAGACCCAGTACTTC.

This sequence joins TRBV27 and TRBJ1-6; unclear D gene. Trimming took off 6 bases at V and 5 bases at J, with 11 bases between the two ends. From germline, CDR1 is MNHEY and CDR2 SMNVEV (reference sequence). The CDR3 covers 14 residues. CDR3 in amino acids: CASSRLPDNSPLHF. CDR3 DNA: TGTGCCAGCAGCCGACTCCCGGATAATTCACCCCTCCACTTT.

This clonotype showed up just a few times. The V gene is TRBV6-5, the J gene TRBJ2-7, with 7 bases fitting TRBD1. The CDR3 length is 15 residues. V shed 6 bases, J shed 2 bases, and the junction held 10 bases outside the gene matches. The germline CDR1 and CDR2 sequences are MNHEY and SVGAGI. The CDR3, as DNA: TGTGCCAGCAGGGTAACAGGGGAAGGGACCTACGAGCAGTACTTC. Translation gives CASRVTGEGTYEQYF.

The gene calls are TRBV11-2 and TRBJ2-5; D perhaps matches TRBD2 (5 bases). Per the germline V gene, CDR1 is SGHAT and CDR2 is FQNNGV. The CDR3 covers 12 residues. V was cut by 2 bases and J by 5 bases, with 6 bases left in between. DNA for the CDR3: TGTGCCAGCAGCTTACAGCGGGAGACCCAGTACTTC. Its protein product is CASSLQRETQYF.

This clonotype occurred a few times. The chain has TRBV7-2 and TRBJ2-1; TRBD2 aligns across 12 bases. CDR1 is SGHTA and CDR2 is FQGNSA in the germline V gene. The ends lost 4 bases at V and 5 bases at J; junction bases unmatched: 3. The CDR3 sequence is 15 residues long. CDR3 region: CASSSSGGAHNEQFF. The CDR3 nucleotides read TGTGCCAGCAGCTCTAGCGGGGGGGCCCACAATGAGCAGTTCTTC.

The chain couples TRBV5-6 to TRBJ2-7, with D unresolved. V was clipped by 0 bases and J by 2 bases, with 15 bases between them. Germline CDR1 SGHDT, CDR2 YYEEEE. CDR3 length: 16 residues. CDR3 loop: CASSLVGLERPYEQYV. The CDR3 DNA sequence: TGTGCCAGCAGCTTGGTGGGTCTAGAGCGACCCTACGAGCAGTACGTC.

The V call is TRBV20-1, the J call TRBJ2-5; D is perhaps TRBD1 (6 bases). Trimming shortened V by 6 bases and J by 5 bases, and 22 bases separated the two germline ends. Germline CDR1 DFQATT, CDR2 SNEGSKA (reference sequence). The CDR3 spans 15 residues. Here the CDR3 reads CSARAPDSFVETQYF. As DNA, the CDR3 is TGCAGTGCGAGGGCCCCGGACAGTTTTGTCGAGACCCAGTACTTC.

The CDR3 DNA is TGTGCCAGCAGCTTCATGCCGGGGCCACGCAATGAGCAGTTCTTC. As protein: CASSFMPGPRNEQFF. The gene calls are TRBV7-3 and TRBJ2-1; D could derive from TRBD1 or TRBD2 (5 bases each). V lost 3 bases and J lost 6, with 15 bases in between. Germline CDR1 SGHTA, CDR2 FQGTGA. The CDR3 is made up of 15 amino acids.

The rearrangement links TRBV7-9 to TRBJ1-1; the D is unclear. The CDR3 covers 17 residues. The V gene's germline CDR1 is SEHNR and CDR2 FQNEAQ (reference sequence). V was cut by 5 bases and J by 4 bases, with 23 bases left in between. CDR3 in amino acids: CASSVPPSRAWGTEAFF. CDR3 DNA sequence: TGTGCCAGCAGCGTACCTCCCTCGAGGGCTTGGGGCACTGAAGCTTTCTTT.

This clonotype occurred many times. The chain carries TRBV28 and TRBJ1-2; D remains ambiguous. The CDR3 is made up of 14 amino acids. Germline assignment: CDR1 MDHEN and CDR2 SYDVKM. V lost 3 bases and J lost 5, with 13 bases in between. This CDR3 reads CASSFPTPTYGYTF. The CDR3 DNA reads TGTGCCAGCAGTTTTCCCACCCCCACTTATGGCTACACCTTC.